Listed here are 27 T cell receptor beta chains from one sample, sequenced in a study of control samples from healthy donors and cancer patients. Assay used: immunoSEQ multiplex PCR; TCRdb lists only in-frame clones, some missing. The sample lists tens of thousands of clones, over 90% occurring once. What was sequenced was PBMCs. The receptors were sampled from a woman between 50 and 59 years old with head and neck cancer.

In nucleotides, the CDR3 is TGTGCCAGCAGTAGACAGGGGGAAAGATGGAGCGGAGCGTACCAAGAGACCCAGTACTTC. It is translated as CASSRQGERWSGAYQETQYF. The chain links TRBV27 to TRBJ2-5; TRBD1 agrees at 9 bases. After removal of 5 bases from V and 0 bases from J, the junction contained 19 bases not matched to a gene. The CDR3 loop spans 20 amino acids. Germline CDR1 and CDR2: MNHEY and SMNVEV (reference sequence).

This chain uses TRBV28 with TRBJ2-7, with TRBD1 matching 7 bases. The CDR3 has 15 residues. Germline loops: CDR1 MDHEN, CDR2 SYDVKM. V gave up 6 bases and J gave up 2 bases; unmatched junction bases: 10. This CDR3 reads CASSQTGVPPYEQYF. CDR3 nucleotides: TGTGCCAGCAGCCAAACAGGGGTACCCCCCTACGAGCAGTACTTC.

The chain has TRBV11-1 and TRBJ2-7, with 11 nucleotides matching TRBD2. V was clipped by 5 bases and J by 2 bases; unmatched bases: 8. This CDR3 has 16 residues. Germline values: CDR1 SGHAT, CDR2 FQDESV (reference sequence). CDR3: CASSREGTSGTYEQYF. The CDR3 coding sequence is TGTGCCAGCAGCCGCGAGGGGACTAGCGGAACCTACGAGCAGTACTTC. Full variable domain (outside the CDR3, taken from reference TRBV11-1 and TRBJ2-7): EAEVAQSPRYKITEKSQAVAFWCDPISGHATLYWYRQILGQGPELLVQFQDESVVDDSQLPKDRFSAERLKGVDSTLKIQPAELGDSAMYLCASSREGTSGTYEQYFGPGTRLTVT.

This clone is a singleton in its sample. The chain employs TRBV5-1 and TRBJ2-7, with TRBD2 identical over 9 bases. V lost 3 bases to trimming and J lost 6 bases; unmatched junction nucleotides: 10. Germline values: CDR1 SGHRS, CDR2 YFSETQ. This CDR3 is 15 amino acids long. The CDR3 here is CASSSSNGGRVEQYF. In DNA, the CDR3 is TGCGCCAGCAGCTCGTCCAACGGCGGGAGGGTCGAGCAGTACTTC.

This sequence joins TRBV5-1 and TRBJ2-7; TRBD2 is a possible D gene (5 bases). The germline V gene encodes CDR1 SGHRS and CDR2 YFSETQ. The CDR3 consists of 13 residues. Trimming shortened V by 4 bases and J by 3 bases, and 11 bases separated the two germline ends. As DNA, the CDR3 is TGCGCCAGCAGCCTTGGTGAGGGCTACGAGCAGTACTTC. This sequence encodes CASSLGEGYEQYF.

The rearrangement joins TRBV7-9 to TRBJ2-2; D may be TRBD1 or TRBD2 (5 bases each). From germline, CDR1 is SEHNR and CDR2 FQNEAQ (reference sequence). Deletions cut 4 bases from V and 5 bases from J, with 8 bases between. The CDR3 is 13 residues long. In nucleotides, the CDR3 is TGTGCCAGCAGCTCAGAGGGGACCGGGGAGCTGTTTTTT. Protein: CASSSEGTGELFF.

This rearrangement joins TRBV30 to TRBJ2-1; 8 nucleotides agree with TRBD2. CDR1 is GTSNPN and CDR2 is SVGIG in the germline V gene (reference sequence). CDR3 length: 14 residues. V dropped 1 base and J dropped 8; count of bases not matched to a gene: 7. The CDR3 DNA is TGTGCCTGGAGTGCCGGGGGGGCCGAGCATGAGCAGTTCTTC. As protein: CAWSAGGAEHEQFF.

The table lists this clone with a few counts. The rearrangement links TRBV18 to TRBJ2-1; D is possibly TRBD1 (6 bases). The CDR3 has 13 amino acids. Per germline, CDR1 KGHSH and CDR2 LQKENI. Trimming shortened V by 5 bases and J by 10 bases, and 15 bases separated the two germline ends. The CDR3 sequence: CASSSGVLGEQFF. CDR3 sequence (DNA): TGTGCCAGCTCATCAGGGGTACTAGGGGAGCAGTTCTTC.

This chain uses TRBV30 with TRBJ2-2; TRBD2 agrees at 9 bases. V trimming: 0 bases; J trimming: 8 bases; junction bases outside the gene matches: 10. The CDR3 runs to 16 residues. CDR1 is GTSNPN, CDR2 SVGIG, per germline (reference sequence). CDR3 residues: CAWSVFLAGRGGELFF. The CDR3 DNA reads TGTGCCTGGAGTGTATTCCTAGCGGGAAGGGGAGGGGAGCTGTTTTTT.

The chain employs TRBV11-2 and TRBJ2-7, with 8 nucleotides matching TRBD1. The germline V gene has CDR1 SGHAT and CDR2 FQNNGV. V was pared by 5 bases and J by 2 bases, with 14 bases of the junction left unmatched. The CDR3 is 17 residues long. The CDR3 DNA follows: TGTGCCAGCAGCCCCATCCGGAGACAGGGGTCTCCCTACGAGCAGTACTTC. Amino acids: CASSPIRRQGSPYEQYF.

This chain joins TRBV19 and TRBJ2-3, with 7 bases aligning to TRBD1. Germline CDR1 LNHDA, CDR2 SQIVND (reference sequence). There are 18 residues in the CDR3. Trimming removed 5 bases from V and 2 bases from J; junction bases left unmatched: 16. The CDR3, as DNA: TGTGCCAGTAGTGCGGGCCGCGCGGCAGGGGGATTCACAGATACGCAGTATTTT. Amino acid sequence: CASSAGRAAGGFTDTQYF.

This rearrangement joins TRBV18 to TRBJ2-2, with 10 bases aligning to TRBD1. CDR3 size: 17 residues. From germline, CDR1 is KGHSH and CDR2 LQKENI. Trimming took 2 bases from V and 4 from J; bases not matched to a gene: 7. The CDR3 nucleotides read TGTGCCAGCTCACCAGCTGACAGGGGGCTCGCCACCGGGGAGCTGTTTTTT. This encodes CASSPADRGLATGELFF.

The chain combines TRBV27 with TRBJ1-1; possible D gene TRBD1, 5 bases. The V gene's germline CDR1 is MNHEY and CDR2 SMNVEV (reference sequence). The CDR3 consists of 13 residues. Trimming left V 7 bases short and J 8 bases short, with 17 bases between. The CDR3 reads CASTTHGQGEAFF. CDR3 sequence (DNA): TGTGCCAGCACCACCCACGGGCAGGGAGAAGCTTTCTTT.

This clone was detected once. The J gene is TRBJ1-6, the V gene TRBV6-5; D not certain. Trimming pared 2 bases from V and 10 bases from J, leaving 12 bases between. Germline V lookup: CDR1 MNHEY, CDR2 SVGAGI. CDR3 length: 14 amino acids. Written as DNA, the CDR3 is TGTGCCAGCAGTTACCAGGTGACCGGCTCACCCCTCCACTTT. Its translation: CASSYQVTGSPLHF.

V is TRBV4-1 and J is TRBJ1-5, with 8 bases matching TRBD1. The germline gives CDR1 MGHRA, CDR2 YSYEKL. The J segment lost 5 bases and the V segment lost 3 bases, leaving 6 bases of the junction unmatched. The CDR3 totals 15 residues. The CDR3 nucleotides are TGCGCCAGCAGCCAGTCCGGGACAGGCTATCAGCCCCAGCATTTT. It specifies CASSQSGTGYQPQHF.

Turning to this clone: The junction departs from germline at one end; a sequencing error may be responsible. The chain joins TRBV11-2 to TRBJ1-3; unclear D gene. There are 15 residues in the CDR3. Germline V lookup: CDR1 SGHAT, CDR2 FQNNGV. Here the CDR3 reads CASSLFSSSGNAIYF. As DNA, the CDR3 is TGTGCCAGCAGCTTATTCAGTTCCTCTGGAAACGCCATATATTTT. Drawing the rest from reference TRBV11-2 and TRBJ1-3, the complete variable domain is EAGVAQSPRYKIIEKRQSVAFWCNPISGHATLYWYQQILGQGPKLLIQFQNNGVVDDSQLPKDRFSAERLKGVDSTLKIQPAKLEDSAVYLCASSLFSSSGNAIYFGEGSWLTVV.

This chain links TRBV19 with TRBJ1-5; 7 nucleotides align to TRBD1. Germline CDR1 reads LNHDA; CDR2 reads SQIVND (reference sequence). CDR3 length: 14 amino acids. Losses at the gene ends were 5 bases for V and 9 bases for J; bases not matched to a gene: 10. As DNA, the CDR3 is TGTGCCAGTAGTCCCCGGACAGGCAGTATGCCCCAGCATTTT. Translated, it gives CASSPRTGSMPQHF.

This chain uses TRBV28 with TRBJ1-1, with 7 bases lining up with TRBD1. CDR3 length equals 17 residues. After removal of 4 bases from V and 1 base from J, the junction contained 12 bases not matched to a gene. CDR1 is MDHEN and CDR2 is SYDVKM in the germline V gene. In DNA, the CDR3 is TGTGCCAGCAGTTCTCGACTAGGGACAGCTAAGAACACTGAAGCTTTCTTT. Translating it yields CASSSRLGTAKNTEAFF.

This sequence joins TRBV15 and TRBJ1-6; D possibly corresponds to TRBD1 (5 bases). Deletions cut 1 base from V and 18 bases from J, with 25 bases between. The CDR3 spans 16 residues. Germline V gene lookup returns CDR1 LNHNV and CDR2 YYDKDF (reference sequence). CDR3 protein: CATSRGGASTYLFTHF. As DNA, the CDR3 is TGTGCCACCAGCAGAGGAGGGGCATCAACTTATCTCTTCACCCACTTT.

The table lists this clone with a count of one. The rearrangement joins TRBV7-3 to TRBJ1-4, with D possibly TRBD1 on 5 matching bases. The V end was cut by 1 base, the J end by 5 bases, with 20 bases between. The germline gives CDR1 SGHTA, CDR2 FQGTGA. The CDR3 extends over 18 amino acids. CDR3 loop: CASSLSQGSGWVNEKLFF. In nucleotides, the CDR3 is TGTGCCAGCAGCTTAAGCCAGGGAAGCGGATGGGTCAATGAAAAACTGTTTTTT.

CDR3: CASQGQIAKNIQYF. The CDR3 DNA follows: TGTGCCAGCCAGGGACAGATAGCCAAAAACATTCAGTACTTC. V gene TRBV19 combines with J gene TRBJ2-4; 7 nucleotides match TRBD1. The CDR3 is made up of 14 amino acids. Germline values: CDR1 LNHDA, CDR2 SQIVND (reference sequence). The J segment lost 0 bases and the V segment lost 9 bases, leaving 5 bases of the junction unmatched.

J is TRBJ2-7 and V is TRBV30, with 11 nucleotides matching TRBD2. The CDR3 spans 18 residues. The J segment lost 6 bases and the V segment lost 3 bases, leaving 19 bases of the junction unmatched. The germline V gene has CDR1 GTSNPN and CDR2 SVGIG (reference sequence). The CDR3 DNA reads as TGTGCCTGGAGGACACACGATTTCTTAGCGGGAGGGCCAAGCGAGCAGTACTTC. This sequence encodes CAWRTHDFLAGGPSEQYF. The entire variable domain, with the rest obtained from reference TRBV30 and TRBJ2-7, is as follows: SQTIHQWPATLVQPVGSPLSLECTVEGTSNPNLYWYRQAAGRGLQLLFYSVGIGQISSEVPQNLSASRPQDRQFILSSKKLLLSDSGFYLCAWRTHDFLAGGPSEQYFGPGTRLTVT.

The count of this clone is one. The V call is TRBV7-9, the J call TRBJ2-7; tentatively, D is TRBD1 (6 bases). The V end lost 5 bases, the J end lost 3 bases, and 11 bases lay between the germline ends. The V gene's germline CDR1 is SEHNR and CDR2 FQNEAQ (reference sequence). The CDR3 consists of 13 residues. The CDR3 loop is CASSQDRNYEQYF. CDR3 bases: TGTGCCAGCAGCCAGGACAGAAACTACGAGCAGTACTTC.

This clone was seen only once. V is TRBV7-8 and J is TRBJ1-1, with TRBD1 matching over 8 bases. The CDR3 is 12 residues long. After removal of 3 bases from V and 11 bases from J, the junction contained 5 bases not matched to a gene. The germline gives CDR1 SGHVS, CDR2 FQNEAQ. The chain's CDR3 is CASSFNRGEAFF. DNA for the CDR3: TGTGCCAGCAGCTTTAACAGGGGGGAGGCTTTCTTT.

The V call is TRBV16, the J call TRBJ1-3, with D unclear. Germline V gene data show CDR1 as KGHSY and CDR2 as FQNENV. The germline V and J ends were trimmed by 0 bases and 2 bases, with 11 bases remaining between them. CDR3 length: 16 residues. The CDR3 loop is CASSQSASLAGNTIYF. For the CDR3, the DNA is TGTGCCAGCAGCCAATCTGCCAGTTTGGCTGGAAACACCATATATTTT. Combining the CDR3 with reference TRBV16 and TRBJ1-3 gives the whole variable domain GEEVAQTPKHLVRGEGQKAKLYCAPIKGHSYVFWYQQVLKNEFKFLISFQNENVFDETGMPKERFSAKCLPNSPCSLEIQATKLEDSAVYFCASSQSASLAGNTIYFGEGSWLTVV.

The chain links TRBV29-1 to TRBJ2-5; 7 bases map to TRBD1. V dropped 6 bases and J dropped 0; count of bases not matched to a gene: 1. The CDR3 is made up of 12 amino acids. CDR1 is SQVTM, CDR2 ANQGSEA, per germline. CDR3 in amino acids: CSVDRDQETQYF. The CDR3 coding sequence is TGCAGCGTAGACAGGGACCAAGAGACCCAGTACTTC.

The chain has TRBV7-9 and TRBJ1-3; no clear D. The germline gives CDR1 SEHNR, CDR2 FQNEAQ (reference sequence). This CDR3 region has 15 residues. V was pared by 4 bases and J by 0 bases, with 10 bases between. DNA of the CDR3: TGTGCCAGCAGCTCCTCTGGGTACTCTGGAAACACCATATATTTT. It is translated as CASSSSGYSGNTIYF.